The 17 T cell receptor beta chains given below trace back to one sample, sequenced in a study of control samples from healthy donors and cancer patients. The method was immunoSEQ multiplex PCR; TCRdb's version includes in-frame clones alone and lacks a portion of them. The sample shows about 150,000 clones, about 91% of them seen only once. The sequencing sample was made of blood. The receptors here all came from a woman in her forties in good health.

This clone showed up just a few times. This rearrangement joins TRBV5-5 to TRBJ1-3; 7 positions match TRBD1. Germline V gene sequence: CDR1 SGHKS, CDR2 YYEKEE (reference sequence). The CDR3 sequence is 14 residues long. Trimming took 0 bases from V and 7 from J; bases not matched to a gene: 4. CDR3 in DNA: TGTGCCAGCAGCTTGGCCCCAGGGGGGAACACCATATATTTT. It encodes CASSLAPGGNTIYF. Using reference TRBV5-5 and TRBJ1-3 for the parts outside the CDR3, the full variable domain is DAGVTQSPTHLIKTRGQQVTLRCSPISGHKSVSWYQQVLGQGPQFIFQYYEKEERGRGNFPDRFSARQFPNYSSELNVNALLLGDSALYLCASSLAPGGNTIYFGEGSWLTVV.

V is TRBV3-1 (or the pseudogene TRBV3-2) and J is TRBJ1-3; no definite D call. Germline V gene sequence: CDR1 LGHDT, CDR2 YNNKEL (reference sequence). V lost 2 bases, J lost 1 base, and 6 bases lay in between. The CDR3 extends over 14 amino acids. The CDR3 protein is CASSQRVSGNTIYF. CDR3 bases: TGTGCCAGCAGCCAAAGGGTATCTGGAAACACCATATATTTT.

The rearrangement links TRBV4-1 to TRBJ1-1; TRBD1 matches 7 bases. The V gene end was trimmed by 3 bases and the J gene end by 4 bases; junction bases not matched to a gene: 14. CDR1 is MGHRA, CDR2 YSYEKL, per germline. The CDR3 extends over 17 amino acids. DNA of the CDR3: TGCGCCAGCAGCCAGGTTGACAGGGTCTTTGTGGGCACTGAAGCTTTCTTT. It yields the protein CASSQVDRVFVGTEAFF.

As for this clone: Other DNA sequences in the same sample also yield this CDR3. The rearrangement joins TRBV9 to TRBJ2-1; D ambiguous. There are 12 residues in the CDR3. Trimming removed 2 bases at V and 3 bases at J, with 3 bases between. CDR1 is SGDLS, CDR2 YYNGEE, per germline. The CDR3 is CASSVGYNEQFF. The DNA of the CDR3 is TGTGCCAGCAGCGTGGGCTACAATGAGCAGTTCTTC.

The V and J genes are TRBV10-3 and TRBJ1-6, with TRBD1 matching over 7 bases. Losses at the gene ends were 3 bases for V and 7 bases for J; bases not matched to a gene: 15. This CDR3 spans 18 amino acids. Looked up from germline, CDR1 is ENHRY and CDR2 is SYGVKD. In DNA form, the CDR3 reads TGTGCCATCAGTGAATCCTGGGACAGCGAGATATTGAATTCACCCCTCCACTTT. Translated, it gives CAISESWDSEILNSPLHF.

V usage is TRBV5-1 and J usage is TRBJ2-7; TRBD2 aligns across 15 bases. Germline lookup yields CDR1 SGHRS and CDR2 YFSETQ. The CDR3 has 15 residues. Trimming at V came to 10 bases and at J to 7 bases, leaving 12 bases not matched to a gene. The CDR3 loop reads CAPTRTSGGDLEQYF. As DNA, the CDR3 is TGCGCCCCAACGAGGACTAGCGGGGGGGACCTGGAGCAGTACTTC.

The chain employs TRBV19 and TRBJ1-5; maybe TRBD1 (6 bases). V gave up 8 bases and J gave up 7 bases, with 24 bases separating them. CDR1 is LNHDA, CDR2 SQIVND, per germline (reference sequence). The CDR3 covers 16 residues. CDR3 in DNA: TGTGCCAGTTCCCTGCGGGTGGGGCAGGGACACCAGCCCCAGCATTTT. Protein product: CASSLRVGQGHQPQHF.

Here the CDR3 reads CASSDAGPLYEQYF. In DNA form, the CDR3 reads TGTGCCAGCAGTGACGCCGGGCCCCTCTACGAGCAGTACTTC. The genes are TRBV25-1 and TRBJ2-7, with D hard to call. The CDR3 contains 14 residues. From germline, CDR1 is MGHDK and CDR2 SYGVNS. V lost 3 bases, J lost 3 bases, and 12 bases lay in between.

The table lists this clone with a few counts. V and J are TRBV19 and TRBJ1-5, with D hard to call. V shed 5 bases and J shed 0 bases, with 8 bases lying between them. Per germline, CDR1 LNHDA and CDR2 SQIVND (reference sequence). This CDR3 is 14 amino acids long. The CDR3 DNA sequence: TGTGCCAGTAGTTCCGTGAGTAGCAATCAGCCCCAGCATTTT. This gives the protein CASSSVSSNQPQHF.

The chain combines TRBV4-2 with TRBJ1-5, with 7 bases matching TRBD1. J lost 6 bases, V lost 0 bases, and 5 bases had no gene match. CDR1 and CDR2 from the germline V gene are LGHNA and YNFKEQ. The CDR3 has 15 residues. As DNA, the CDR3 is TGTGCCAGCAGCCAAGAAGGAGAGGGGGCTCAGCCCCAGCATTTT. Protein sequence: CASSQEGEGAQPQHF.

This chain links TRBV27 with TRBJ1-4; TRBD1 might be the D (5 bases). The CDR3 has 14 amino acids. The V gene lost 6 bases and the J gene lost 6 bases, with 14 bases spanning the gap. The germline V gene encodes CDR1 MNHEY and CDR2 SMNVEV (reference sequence). CDR3 sequence: CASSLTAYDEKLFF. The CDR3 DNA follows: TGTGCCAGCAGCCTGACAGCGTACGATGAAAAACTGTTTTTT.

The chain combines TRBV19 with TRBJ2-2; TRBD1 matches at 8 bases. Trimming cost V 10 bases and J 7 bases; bases outside gene matches: 5. The germline CDR1 and CDR2 sequences are LNHDA and SQIVND (reference sequence). CDR3 length: 12 residues. CDR3 DNA sequence: TGTGCCACAGGGGGCTTCGTCGGGGAGCTGTTTTTT. Its protein is CATGGFVGELFF. The variable domain in full, completed from reference TRBV19 and TRBJ2-2, reads DGGITQSPKYLFRKEGQNVTLSCEQNLNHDAMYWYRQDPGQGLRLIYYSQIVNDFQKGDIAEGYSVSREKKESFPLTVTSAQKNPTAFYLCATGGFVGELFFGEGSRLTVL.

The chain is built from TRBV7-9 and TRBJ2-5, with D perhaps matching TRBD1 or TRBD2 (5 bases each). CDR1 is SEHNR and CDR2 is FQNEAQ in the germline V gene (reference sequence). This CDR3 has 15 amino acids. Deletions cut 2 bases from V and 3 bases from J, with 13 bases between. CDR3 sequence (DNA): TGTGCCAGCAGCTTACTCGGGGCAGTCAAAGAGACCCAGTACTTC. It codes for CASSLLGAVKETQYF.

The chain employs TRBV4-1 and TRBJ2-3, with D possibly being TRBD2 (5 bases). The germline CDR1 and CDR2 sequences are MGHRA and YSYEKL. With 4 bases removed from V and 5 bases from J, the gap between germline ends came to 7 bases. The CDR3 loop spans 12 amino acids. CDR3 sequence reads: CASSLSGDTQYF. Written as DNA, the CDR3 is TGCGCCAGCAGCCTCAGCGGAGATACGCAGTATTTT.

The table lists this clone with a few counts. The V call is TRBV6-5, the J call TRBJ1-1, with 7 positions matching TRBD1. The CDR3 runs 15 residues. Germline CDR1 reads MNHEY; CDR2 reads SVGAGI. The V segment lost 5 bases and the J segment 6 bases; nucleotides outside the gene matches: 12. Written as DNA, the CDR3 is TGTGCCAGCAGTCACCCTACAGGGGTGATCGCTGAAGCTTTCTTT. Its translation: CASSHPTGVIAEAFF.

This clone was seen just once. The chain couples TRBV5-1 to TRBJ2-5; 7 bases map to TRBD2. CDR1 and CDR2 from the germline V gene are SGHRS and YFSETQ. The CDR3 has 15 amino acids. Trimming at V came to 4 bases and at J to 3 bases, leaving 9 bases not matched to a gene. DNA for the CDR3: TGCGCCAGCAGCCACCGAGCGGGACTTGAAGAGACCCAGTACTTC. Its translation: CASSHRAGLEETQYF.

The J gene is TRBJ1-1, the V gene TRBV19; D uncertain. Germline-derived CDR1 and CDR2 are LNHDA and SQIVND (reference sequence). Trimming shortened V by 7 bases and J by 0 bases, and 9 bases separated the two germline ends. CDR3 length: 13 residues. CDR3 DNA: TGTGCCAGTACCGTGACAATGAACACTGAAGCTTTCTTT. It encodes CASTVTMNTEAFF.